Each of the 9 T cell receptor beta chains below was sequenced from the same sample in a study of T-cell memory formation after mild COVID-19. One entry per CDR3 protein results from TCRdb running MiXCR on the 5' RACE reads. The table lists roughly 450,000 distinct CDR3 sequences, more than 15% of them singletons. What was sequenced was PBMCs or a T cell subset sorted from them (not recorded which). These TCRs come from a man in his late teens or twenties who had mild COVID-19 (a few samples of this study predate the infection). Cell type and time point are not known.

This clonotype was seen more than once but under ten times. The V gene is TRBV7-9, the J gene TRBJ2-1; D is possibly TRBD1 (6 bases). Looked up from germline, CDR1 is SEHNR and CDR2 is FQNEAQ (reference sequence). The CDR3 has 15 amino acids. The V gene lost 5 bases and the J gene lost 9 bases, with 20 bases spanning the gap. In DNA form, the CDR3 reads TGTGCCAGCAGCCGAACCGAAACAGGGTTGGGTGAGCAGTTCTTC. As protein: CASSRTETGLGEQFF.

The chain employs TRBV10-3 and TRBJ1-1; tentatively, D is TRBD1 (5 bases). The CDR3 is 13 amino acids. The V and J ends lost 6 bases and 3 bases respectively, with 11 bases between them. CDR1 is ENHRY, CDR2 SYGVKD, per germline. CDR3 sequence (DNA): TGTGCCATCAGGGAGGGGAGTGACACTGAAGCTTTCTTT. As protein: CAIREGSDTEAFF.

V is TRBV10-3 and J is TRBJ1-2; D remains unclear. This CDR3 comprises 13 residues. Germline V gives CDR1 ENHRY, CDR2 SYGVKD. The V and J ends lost 6 bases and 3 bases respectively, with 11 bases between them. The CDR3 region is CAIRLDGDYGYTF. Here the CDR3 DNA reads TGTGCCATCAGGTTGGATGGAGACTATGGCTACACCTTC.

In its sample, this clonotype was seen a few times. This chain uses TRBV7-2 with TRBJ1-4; D possibly corresponds to TRBD1 (5 bases). The V gene lost 10 bases and the J gene lost 8 bases, with 17 bases spanning the gap. The CDR3 extends over 13 amino acids. From germline, CDR1 is SGHTA and CDR2 FQGNSA. CDR3 in DNA: TGTGCCACCCGGTCAGGGAGTCGGGAAAAACTGTTTTTT. Translation: CATRSGSREKLFF.

The chain recombines TRBV6-2 or TRBV6-3 with TRBJ2-2; 8 bases fit TRBD2. V was pared by 8 bases and J by 6 bases, with 8 bases of the junction left unmatched. The CDR3 contains 14 residues. Germline CDR1 is MNHEY and CDR2 is SVGEGT. The CDR3 region has the DNA TGTGCCAGCGTGGCCCAGCGGGGGCCCGGGGAGCTGTTTTTT. It codes for CASVAQRGPGELFF.

This clonotype was seen more than once but under ten times. V gene TRBV5-6 combines with J gene TRBJ2-1; D is perhaps TRBD1 (7 bases). V gave up 2 bases and J gave up 7 bases, with 10 bases separating them. The CDR3 sequence is 13 residues long. Germline V CDR1 and CDR2: SGHDT, YYEEEE. CDR3 in amino acids: CASSFRGRNEQFF. CDR3 nucleotides: TGTGCCAGCAGCTTCAGGGGGAGGAATGAGCAGTTCTTC.

The V gene is TRBV20-1, the J gene TRBJ2-5, with D perhaps given as TRBD1 or TRBD2 (6 bases each). This CDR3 is built from 13 residues. CDR1 and CDR2 from the germline V gene are DFQATT and SNEGSKA (reference sequence). Trimming took 7 bases from V and 2 from J, leaving 14 bases between them. The CDR3 region has the DNA TGCAGTGTTGACGGGGGCCTACAAGAGACCCAGTACTTC. As protein: CSVDGGLQETQYF.

In this sample, this clonotype turned up many times. V is TRBV20-1 and J is TRBJ2-5, with TRBD2 identical over 7 bases. This CDR3 contains 13 residues. Trimming cost V 5 bases and J 5 bases; bases outside gene matches: 8. Germline V gene data show CDR1 as DFQATT and CDR2 as SNEGSKA (reference sequence). CDR3 DNA sequence: TGCAGTGCTTCACAACTAGCGCGGGAGACCCAGTACTTC. Protein sequence: CSASQLARETQYF.

In this sample, this clonotype turned up a few times. This chain uses TRBV19 with TRBJ2-2; 9 bases agree with TRBD1. The CDR3 consists of 15 residues. V was pared by 6 bases and J by 5 bases, with 7 bases of the junction left unmatched. Germline V gene lookup returns CDR1 LNHDA and CDR2 SQIVND (reference sequence). The CDR3 loop reads CASRRGQGETGELFF. DNA for the CDR3: TGTGCCAGTAGGAGGGGACAGGGAGAGACCGGGGAGCTGTTTTTT.